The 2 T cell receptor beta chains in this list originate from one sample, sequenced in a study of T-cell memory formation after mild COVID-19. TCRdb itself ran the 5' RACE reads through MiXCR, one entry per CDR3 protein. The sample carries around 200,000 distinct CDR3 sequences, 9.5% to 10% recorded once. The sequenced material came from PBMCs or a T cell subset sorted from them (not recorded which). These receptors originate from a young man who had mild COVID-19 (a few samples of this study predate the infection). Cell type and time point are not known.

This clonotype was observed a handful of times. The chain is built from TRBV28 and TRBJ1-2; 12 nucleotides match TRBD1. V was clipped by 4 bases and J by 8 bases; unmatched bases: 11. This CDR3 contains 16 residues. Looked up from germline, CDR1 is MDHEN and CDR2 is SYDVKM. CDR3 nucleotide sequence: TGTGCCAGCAGTTACTGGTCCCGGGACAGGGGGCGGGGCTACACCTTC. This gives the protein CASSYWSRDRGRGYTF.

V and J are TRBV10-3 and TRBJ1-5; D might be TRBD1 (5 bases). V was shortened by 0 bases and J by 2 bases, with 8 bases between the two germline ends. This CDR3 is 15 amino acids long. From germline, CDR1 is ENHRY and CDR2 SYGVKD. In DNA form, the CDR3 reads TGTGCCATCAGTGAGTCACGGGACGGCAATCAGCCCCAGCATTTT. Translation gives CAISESRDGNQPQHF.